This T cell receptor (beta chain) was found in a study of blood T cell repertoires in COVID-19 (dated by TCRdb to the early 2020s). The study in broad terms: Samples from collaborators originated in the United States, Italy and Spain and spanned both the acute and convalescent phases of COVID-19. Where available, HLA class I and class II types were obtained from metadata supplied by the sample provider rather than from assay-based typing. Samples came from the ongoing ImmuneRACE study (first 160 participants) plus 1,254 subjects from 6 global collaborators. Sample metadata almost always included a de-identified subject ID, COVID-19 status, age in years and sex. The dataset comprised deeply sampled blood TCRbeta repertoires from subjects exposed to, actively infected with, or recovered from COVID-19. The material from the prospective study consisted of cDNA or gDNA derived from T cells, B-cell-depleted T cells, or PBMCs. The repertoires were released in a freely available public database intended as a resource for research on the immune response to SARS-CoV-2.

TCRbeta CDR3 regions were amplified from genomic DNA by means of the immunoSEQ Assay, a bias-controlled multiplex PCR. The source study handled its data this way. The number of nucleated cells in each sample was estimated from the amplification of reference gene primers within the assay. Sequence reads were collapsed and filtered to measure the absolute abundance of every unique TCRbeta CDR3 rearrangement. For each sample, productive Simpson clonality was calculated as the square root of Simpson's diversity index across productive rearrangements. TCRdb mirrors the immuneACCESS table, restricted to in-frame sequences. Some clones are absent from its copies; in checked studies, under half trace to an unresolved V gene, and the reason for the others is unknown. D and trimming were read from the DNA, whereas the V and J calls and clone size are those reported in that table. Here the sample has some 700,000 clones; 85% to 90% occur a single time. The top ten constitute about 0.24% of the sample.

Worth noting for this clone: Its antigen is currently not known. Qualities for individual bases were not recorded, and no much larger clone is one base off.

The collaborating institutions used their own protocols to collect whole blood in K2EDTA tubes. For TCRbeta analysis, collaborators shipped samples as frozen whole blood, isolated PBMCs, or DNA extracted from either of those sample types. The CDR3 runs 12 residues from the cysteine to the phenylalanine. The entry retains the CDR3 DNA only, 36 bases that are in frame from base 1. V was cut back by 7 bases and J by 7 bases, leaving a gap of 11 bases between them. CDR1 and CDR2 are read off the germline V gene as SNHLY and FYNNEI. Overall study outcomes, separate from this receptor: How much clinical and demographic metadata was included differed by source and by participant, and the metadata was provided uncurated.

In this chain, TRBV2 is recombined with TRBJ1-5, with a weak D call of TRBD1 (6 bases match). Material: peripheral blood. The source of this sequence is a young woman with acute or convalescent COVID-19. The CDR3 protein is CASTEGGQPQHF. The DNA sequence follows: TGTGCCAGCACCGAGGGGGGGCAGCCCCAGCATTTT. The CDR3 plus the reference TRBV2 and TRBJ1-5 genes for the other parts give the full variable domain: EPEVTQTPSHQVTQMGQEVILRCVPISNHLYFYWYRQILGQKVEFLVSFYNNEISEKSEIFDDQFSVERPDGSNFTLKIRSTKLEDSAMYFCASTEGGQPQHFGDGTRLSIL.